The present TCR beta chain was sequenced within a study of glioma-infiltrating T cells. Study results and caveats: Very few CDR3 sequences were shared between tissue and blood. Non-neoplastic patients had below-expected tissue-blood divergence, while all gliomas exceeded expectation.

Trimming took 6 bases from V and 8 from J; bases not matched to a gene: 15. Germline values: CDR1 DFQATT, CDR2 SNEGSKA (reference sequence). The CDR3 runs to 16 residues. This clonotype showed up many times. Its matching antigen is unknown. Using RNA template, CDR3s of TCR alpha and beta were amplified with iRepertoire arm-PCR. For one-step reverse transcription and amplification, about 90-450 ng of tissue mRNA or PBMC total RNA was used. One entry per CDR3 protein, called by TCRdb with MiXCR from the multiplex PCR reads. This repertoire shows more than 9,500 distinct CDR3 sequences, 26% found once; its top ten account for less than 50%.

The sequence came from a human donor with low-grade glioma or glioblastoma, undergoing nonglioma brain surgery, or in good health (not recorded which). V gene TRBV20-1 combines with J gene TRBJ2-1, with 11 positions matching TRBD2. The sample taken for sequencing was glioma tissue, nonneoplastic brain tissue, or PBMCs (not recorded which). CDR3 sequence (DNA): TGCAGTGCCAGCTTTCTACTAGCGGGAGTTAATTATGAGCAGTTCTTC. Residues: CSASFLLAGVNYEQFF.